This passage covers 12 T cell receptor beta chains from one sample sequenced in a study of T cell responses to AZD1222 COVID-19 vaccine (dated by TCRdb to the early 2020s). Libraries were prepared through the immunoSEQ multiplex PCR assay. The immuneACCESS repertoire file appears here via TCRdb, limited to in-frame rearrangements. These files lack a portion of the clones; in checked studies, under half of the deficit traces to unresolved V genes, and the cause of the others is not known. Within this sample are approximately 150,000 clones, with around 90% of them counted one time only. The ten largest clones add up to over 1.5% of the sample. In the paper's terms, the time point label means: baseline before first vaccination. Sequenced here: peripheral blood, sampled on day 0 of AZD1222 vaccination. These receptors were taken from an adult in good health.

The J gene is TRBJ1-5, the V gene TRBV29-1, with D perhaps TRBD1 (6 bases). Germline V gene data show CDR1 as SQVTM and CDR2 as ANQGSEA. This CDR3 has 12 residues. The V and J ends lost 7 bases and 2 bases respectively, with 9 bases between them. The CDR3 loop reads CSAGARNQPQHF. CDR3 DNA: TGCAGCGCAGGGGCCCGCAATCAGCCCCAGCATTTT.

The chain is built from TRBV27 and TRBJ2-7; D is ambiguous. Per germline, CDR1 MNHEY and CDR2 SMNVEV (reference sequence). Trimming cost V 6 bases and J 3 bases, with 18 bases left between them. The CDR3 is 15 residues long. This CDR3 is CASSYEPATIYEQYF. The CDR3 DNA sequence: TGTGCCAGCAGCTACGAGCCGGCAACGATCTACGAGCAGTACTTC.

Note on this clone: This may arise from a read error, as a much more abundant clone is one base away. The chain uses TRBV5-4 and TRBJ2-5; the D gene is possibly TRBD2 (5 bases). The length of the CDR3 is 13 residues. CDR1 is SGHNT and CDR2 is YYREEE in the germline V gene (reference sequence). The ends were cut back, 2 bases at V and 2 bases at J, with 7 bases in the middle. The CDR3 DNA reads TGTGCCAGCAGCTTCCGGGGTCAAGAGACCCAGTACTTC. This codes for CASSFRGQETQYF.

The rearrangement links TRBV24-1 to TRBJ1-1, with D uncertain. V was shortened by 3 bases and J by 10 bases, with 8 bases between the two germline ends. The CDR3 extends over 11 amino acids. Germline CDR1 and CDR2: KGHDR and SFDVKD. For the CDR3, the DNA is TGTGCCACCAGTGATAAGGGTGGAGCTTTCTTT. Its translation: CATSDKGGAFF.

The chain combines TRBV5-8 with TRBJ1-1, with 7 bases lining up with TRBD1. With V trimmed by 2 bases and J by 2 bases, 6 bases remained unmatched. This CDR3 has 15 amino acids. Germline loops: CDR1 SGHTS, CDR2 YDEGEE. The CDR3 nucleotides read TGTGCCAGCAGCTTTGCGGGACAGATAAACACTGAAGCTTTCTTT. This codes for CASSFAGQINTEAFF. Based on the CDR3 plus reference TRBV5-8 and TRBJ1-1, the full variable domain is EAGVTQSPTHLIKTRGQQATLRCSPISGHTSVYWYQQALGLGLQFLLWYDEGEERNRGNFPPRFSGRQFPNYSSELNVNALELEDSALYLCASSFAGQINTEAFFGQGTRLTVV.

The chain is built from TRBV19 and TRBJ1-5, with TRBD1 as a possible D gene (5 bases). The CDR3 loop spans 15 amino acids. The V end lost 5 bases, the J end lost 4 bases, and 15 bases lay between the germline ends. Germline loops: CDR1 LNHDA, CDR2 SQIVND (reference sequence). The CDR3 region is CASSGSAGRNQPQHF. Here the CDR3 DNA reads TGTGCCAGTAGTGGGTCAGCAGGGCGAAATCAGCCCCAGCATTTT. Using reference TRBV19 and TRBJ1-5 for the parts outside the CDR3, the full variable domain is DGGITQSPKYLFRKEGQNVTLSCEQNLNHDAMYWYRQDPGQGLRLIYYSQIVNDFQKGDIAEGYSVSREKKESFPLTVTSAQKNPTAFYLCASSGSAGRNQPQHFGDGTRLSIL.

This chain uses TRBV5-1 with TRBJ1-3; possibly TRBD1 for D (6 bases). In germline, CDR1 is SGHRS, CDR2 YFSETQ. This CDR3 spans 15 amino acids. V dropped 3 bases and J dropped 4 bases, with 14 bases sitting between them. As DNA, the CDR3 is TGCGCCAGCAGCTCGACAGGAAACTCCGGAAACACCATATATTTT. Protein sequence: CASSSTGNSGNTIYF.

The gene calls are TRBV19 and TRBJ2-4; D possibly uses TRBD1 or TRBD2 (5 bases each). Between the trimmed V and J ends, which lost 2 bases and 3 bases, there was a span of 11 bases. CDR3 length equals 15 residues. The V gene's germline CDR1 is LNHDA and CDR2 SQIVND (reference sequence). The CDR3 protein is CASSITVGDKNIQYF. As DNA, the CDR3 is TGTGCCAGTAGTATAACAGTGGGGGACAAAAACATTCAGTACTTC.

V gene TRBV10-1 combines with J gene TRBJ1-5; 8 bases fit TRBD1. From germline, CDR1 is WNHNN and CDR2 SYGVQD (reference sequence). The CDR3 covers 14 residues. V lost 7 bases and J lost 3; bases outside the gene matches: 5. The CDR3 reads CASTPGQVNQPQHF. DNA of the CDR3: TGCGCCAGCACCCCGGGACAGGTCAATCAGCCCCAGCATTTT.

In this sample, this clone turned up once. V gene TRBV7-8 combines with J gene TRBJ2-7; D unresolved. The germline V gene encodes CDR1 SGHVS and CDR2 FQNEAQ. Trimming took 1 base from V and 2 from J, leaving 9 bases between them. This CDR3 contains 14 residues. In DNA, the CDR3 is TGTGCCAGCAGCTTAGGTGGCAGCGCCTACGAGCAGTACTTC. Translated, it gives CASSLGGSAYEQYF.

The rearrangement uses TRBV12-3 or TRBV12-4 and TRBJ2-1; D is undetermined. The V gene lost 10 bases and the J gene lost 0 bases, with 10 bases spanning the gap. There are 13 residues in the CDR3. CDR3 sequence reads: CATSFRSYNEQFF. CDR3 nucleotide sequence: TGTGCCACAAGCTTTCGCTCCTACAATGAGCAGTTCTTC.

J is TRBJ1-6 and V is TRBV14; a weak D match, TRBD1 (6 bases). The CDR3 covers 13 residues. V was shortened by 3 bases and J by 10 bases, with 10 bases between the two germline ends. In germline, CDR1 is SGHDN, CDR2 FVKESK. The CDR3 DNA is TGTGCCAGCAGCCACAGGGGCCAATCACCCCTCCACTTT. This sequence encodes CASSHRGQSPLHF. The variable domain in full, with the rest retrieved from reference TRBV14 and TRBJ1-6, is EAGVTQFPSHSVIEKGQTVTLRCDPISGHDNLYWYRRVMGKEIKFLLHFVKESKQDESGMPNNRFLAERTGGTYSTLKVQPAELEDSGVYFCASSHRGQSPLHFGNGTRLTVT.